In its sample, the clone carrying this T cell receptor beta chain was seen a few times. Its antigen remains unidentified. The whole isolated RNA underwent reverse transcription, so sequencing captured expressed TCRB transcripts. The read count averaged about 3.3 million across naive, central memory and regulatory T cell samples. The protocol was immunoSEQ multiplex PCR, while the TCRdb copy is restricted to in-frame clones and leaves out a portion. The sample lists more than 300,000 clones; about 14% were seen once. This sample is part of a study of beta chain features in type 1 diabetes. Notes on the study in general: VDJ junctions from type 1 diabetes patients carried fewer insertions and larger deletions. Possible PCR preference for shorter templates applied equally to patients and controls.

Sequencing was carried out using naive CD4+ T cells from blood. The source of this sequence is a woman between 18 and 29 years old in good health.

CDR3 coding DNA: TGTGCCAGCAGTGAACAGGGGGCGACCTACGAGCAGTACTTC. Its protein product is CASSEQGATYEQYF. J is TRBJ2-7 and V is TRBV6-1; 8 nucleotides line up with TRBD1. Germline V gene data show CDR1 as MNHNS and CDR2 as SASEGT. The CDR3 is 14 residues long. V shed 2 bases and J 2 bases; nucleotides not matched to a gene: 2.